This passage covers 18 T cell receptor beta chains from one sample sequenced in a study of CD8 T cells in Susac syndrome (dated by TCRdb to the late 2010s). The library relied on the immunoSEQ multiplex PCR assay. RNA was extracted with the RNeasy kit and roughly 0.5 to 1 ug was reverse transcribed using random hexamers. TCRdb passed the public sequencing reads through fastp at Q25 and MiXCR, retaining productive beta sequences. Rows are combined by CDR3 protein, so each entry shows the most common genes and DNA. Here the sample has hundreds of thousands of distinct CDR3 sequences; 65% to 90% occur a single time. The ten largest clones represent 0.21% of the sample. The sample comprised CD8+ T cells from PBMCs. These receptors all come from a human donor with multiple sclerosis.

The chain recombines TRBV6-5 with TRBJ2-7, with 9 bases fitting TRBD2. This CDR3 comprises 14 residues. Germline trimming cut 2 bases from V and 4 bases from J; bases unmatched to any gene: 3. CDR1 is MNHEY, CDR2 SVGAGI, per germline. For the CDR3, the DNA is TGTGCCAGCAGTTACCAGAGCGGGAGGTACGAGCAGTACTTC. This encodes CASSYQSGRYEQYF.

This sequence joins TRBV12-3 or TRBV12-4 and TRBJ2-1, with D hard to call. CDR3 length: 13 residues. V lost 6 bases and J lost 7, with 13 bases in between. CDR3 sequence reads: CASSTYRYNEQFF. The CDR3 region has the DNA TGTGCCAGCAGCACGTATAGGTATAATGAGCAGTTCTTC.

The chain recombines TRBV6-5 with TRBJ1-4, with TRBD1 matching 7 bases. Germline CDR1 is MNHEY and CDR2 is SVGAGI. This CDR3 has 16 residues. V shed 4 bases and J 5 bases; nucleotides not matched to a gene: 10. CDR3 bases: TGTGCCAGCAGTTTTTTTCCGACAGGGACAAATGAAAAACTGTTTTTT. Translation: CASSFFPTGTNEKLFF.

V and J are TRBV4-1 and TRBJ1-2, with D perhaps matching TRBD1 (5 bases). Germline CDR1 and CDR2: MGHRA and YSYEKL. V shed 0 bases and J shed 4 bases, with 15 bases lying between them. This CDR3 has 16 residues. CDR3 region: CASSQDPGTLLYGYTF. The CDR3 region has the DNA TGCGCCAGCAGCCAAGATCCCGGGACCCTACTCTATGGCTACACCTTC.

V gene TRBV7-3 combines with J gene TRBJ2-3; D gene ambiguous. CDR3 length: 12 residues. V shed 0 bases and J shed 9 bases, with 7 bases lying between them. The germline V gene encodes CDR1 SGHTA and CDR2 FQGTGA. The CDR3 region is CASSLTGPTQYF. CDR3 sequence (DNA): TGTGCCAGCAGCTTAACCGGACCAACGCAGTATTTT.

CDR3 nucleotides: TGTGCCAGCAGTTTTGATTATGAGCAGTTCTTC. Protein product: CASSFDYEQFF. The chain joins TRBV12-3 or TRBV12-4 to TRBJ2-1, with D unresolved. The V and J ends lost 3 bases and 8 bases respectively, with 5 bases between them. CDR3 size: 11 residues.

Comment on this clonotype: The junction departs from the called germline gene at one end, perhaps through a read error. This CDR3 is CASSPKLAGGPQTEELFF. The DNA for the CDR3 is TGCGCCAGCAGCCCAAAACTAGCGGGAGGGCCACAAACCGAGGAGCTGTTTTTT. The rearrangement uses TRBV5-1 and TRBJ2-2; 13 nucleotides line up with TRBD2. CDR3 length: 18 residues. The germline CDR1 and CDR2 sequences are SGHRS and YFSETQ.

CDR3: CASSAGRSHEQYF. CDR3 coding DNA: TGTGCCAGCAGTGCCGGACGGAGCCACGAGCAGTACTTC. The chain has TRBV6-2 or TRBV6-3 and TRBJ2-7; D ambiguous. The germline CDR1 and CDR2 sequences are MNHEY and SVGEGT. The CDR3 contains 13 residues. V shed 5 bases and J shed 5 bases, with 13 bases lying between them.

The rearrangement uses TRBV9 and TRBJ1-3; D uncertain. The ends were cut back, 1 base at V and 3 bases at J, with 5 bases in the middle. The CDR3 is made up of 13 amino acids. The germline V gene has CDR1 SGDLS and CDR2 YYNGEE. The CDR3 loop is CASSVMDGNTIYF. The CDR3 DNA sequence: TGTGCCAGCAGCGTAATGGATGGAAACACCATATATTTT. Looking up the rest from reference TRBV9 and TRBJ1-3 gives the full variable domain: DSGVTQTPKHLITATGQRVTLRCSPRSGDLSVYWYQQSLDQGLQFLIQYYNGEERAKGNILERFSAQQFPDLHSELNLSSLELGDSALYFCASSVMDGNTIYFGEGSWLTVV.

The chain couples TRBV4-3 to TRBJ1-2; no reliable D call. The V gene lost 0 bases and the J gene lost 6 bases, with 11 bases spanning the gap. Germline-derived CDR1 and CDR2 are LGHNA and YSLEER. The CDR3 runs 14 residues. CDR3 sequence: CASSQDGVGNGYTF. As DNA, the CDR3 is TGCGCCAGCAGCCAAGATGGTGTAGGGAATGGCTACACCTTC.

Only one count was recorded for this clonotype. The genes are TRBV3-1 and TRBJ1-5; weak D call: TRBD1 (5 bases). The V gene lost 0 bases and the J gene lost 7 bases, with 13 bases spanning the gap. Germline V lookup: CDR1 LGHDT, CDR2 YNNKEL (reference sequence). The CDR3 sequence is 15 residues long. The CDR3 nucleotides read TGTGCCAGCAGCCAAGATGAGACCTGGGGCCAGCCCCAGCATTTT. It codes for CASSQDETWGQPQHF.

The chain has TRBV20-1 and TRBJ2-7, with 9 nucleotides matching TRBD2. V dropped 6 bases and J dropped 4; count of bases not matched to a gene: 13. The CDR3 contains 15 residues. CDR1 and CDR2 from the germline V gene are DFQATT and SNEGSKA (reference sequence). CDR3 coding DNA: TGCAGTGCAACCCTCCCCGGCGGGAGGGCTTACGAGCAGTACTTC. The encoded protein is CSATLPGGRAYEQYF.

The DNA of the CDR3 is TGTGCCAGCAGTTACTCGATTCCGGGGGAGGGCCGGGCCAAAAACATTCAGTACTTC. It specifies CASSYSIPGEGRAKNIQYF. V and J are TRBV6-2 or TRBV6-3 and TRBJ2-4, with 7 nucleotides matching TRBD2. Trimming removed 0 bases from V and 1 base from J; junction bases left unmatched: 12. The CDR3 is made up of 19 amino acids. CDR1 MNHEY and CDR2 SVGEGT come from the germline V gene.

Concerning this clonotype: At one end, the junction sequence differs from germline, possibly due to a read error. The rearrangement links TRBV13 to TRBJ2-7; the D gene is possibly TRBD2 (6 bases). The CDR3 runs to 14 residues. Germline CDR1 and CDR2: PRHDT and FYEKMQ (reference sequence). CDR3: CASSLGGSSNEQYF. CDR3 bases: TGTGCCAGCAGCTTAGGCGGGAGCTCCAACGAGCAGTACTTC.

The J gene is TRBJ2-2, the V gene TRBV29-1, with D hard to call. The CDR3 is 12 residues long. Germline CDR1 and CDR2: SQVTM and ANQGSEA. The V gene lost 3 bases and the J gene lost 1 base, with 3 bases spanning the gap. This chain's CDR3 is CSVDWNTGELFF. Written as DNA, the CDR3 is TGCAGCGTTGACTGGAACACCGGGGAGCTGTTTTTT.

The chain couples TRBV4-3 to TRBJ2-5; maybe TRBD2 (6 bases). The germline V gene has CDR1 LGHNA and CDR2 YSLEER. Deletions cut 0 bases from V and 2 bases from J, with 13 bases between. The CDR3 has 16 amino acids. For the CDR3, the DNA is TGCGCCAGCAGCCAAGATACGGGGACTTTACAAGAGACCCAGTACTTC. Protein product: CASSQDTGTLQETQYF.

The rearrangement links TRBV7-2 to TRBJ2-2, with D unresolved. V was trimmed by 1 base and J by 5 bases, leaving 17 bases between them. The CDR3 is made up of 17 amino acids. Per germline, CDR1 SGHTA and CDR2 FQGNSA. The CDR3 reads CASSLEVHGRRTGELFF. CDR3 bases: TGTGCCAGCAGCTTAGAAGTCCACGGGCGCAGGACCGGGGAGCTGTTTTTT.

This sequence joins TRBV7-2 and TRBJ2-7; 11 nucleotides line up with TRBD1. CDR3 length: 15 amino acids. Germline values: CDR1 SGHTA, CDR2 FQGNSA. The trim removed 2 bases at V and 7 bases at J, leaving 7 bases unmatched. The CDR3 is CASSLTGQGAIEQYF. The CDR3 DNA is TGTGCCAGCAGCTTAACTGGACAGGGGGCCATAGAGCAGTACTTC.